Listed below are T cell receptor beta chains from one sample, sequenced in a study of T cells in Graves' hyperthyroidism and ophthalmopathy. TCRdb fed the multiplex PCR reads into MiXCR, producing one record per CDR3 protein. The sample lists about 210,000 distinct CDR3 sequences, 15% to 20% seen once, with around 52% in the top ten. Specimen: blood. Source of these receptors: a man in his fifties or sixties with Graves' hyperthyroidism. Each CDR3 is given with its conserved first and last residue. D genes are given only for firm matches.

d_call j_call v_call cdr3_aa
TRBD2 TRBJ2-7 TRBV20-1 CSAEKRGTTYEQYF
TRBD1 TRBJ2-7 TRBV2 CASSAGTGGNEQYF
. TRBJ2-1 TRBV12-3/TRBV12-4 CASSSGDPNEQFF
. TRBJ2-5 TRBV6-2/TRBV6-3 CASSGGGRETQYF
TRBD2 TRBJ2-1 TRBV29-1 CSVDPRDYKNNEQFF
. TRBJ1-6 TRBV7-2 CASSLESNSPLHF
. TRBJ1-4 TRBV12-3/TRBV12-4 CASSLMRGDEKLFF
TRBD2 TRBJ2-7 TRBV28 CASSLAGEGYEQYF
TRBD2 TRBJ2-1 TRBV7-2 CASSPTSGGFNEQFF
. TRBJ2-5 TRBV29-1 CSVARGSGETQYF
. TRBJ1-1 TRBV28 CALGGPLMNTEAFF
TRBD2 TRBJ2-5 TRBV6-1 CASSRGLAGGIETQYF
TRBD2 TRBJ2-2 TRBV5-1 CASSLTSGRARAGELFF
. TRBJ1-1 TRBV13 CASSLKGSEAFF
TRBD2 TRBJ2-3 TRBV28 CASSLGEGQIMGDTQYF
. TRBJ2-2 TRBV28 CASSPPSFTGELFF
. TRBJ1-2 TRBV28 CASSQQPDGYTF
. TRBJ2-2 TRBV6-1 CASSDGRSTGELFF
TRBD1 TRBJ1-2 TRBV28 CASRPDRAANYGYTF
TRBD1 TRBJ2-2 TRBV28 CASSYDRVGTGELFF
. TRBJ2-7 TRBV4-1 CASGDGAYEQYF
TRBD2 TRBJ2-1 TRBV4-3 CASSQELASGTHYHSYNEQFF
TRBD2 TRBJ2-3 TRBV29-1 CSGKGLAPRTDTQYF
TRBD2 TRBJ2-1 TRBV28 CASSRLGLADYNEQFF
. TRBJ1-1 TRBV9 CASSVKGYTEAFF
TRBD2 TRBJ2-3 TRBV20-1 CSARRASGSSDTQYF
. TRBJ2-7 TRBV10-2 CASRPPAASYEQYF
. TRBJ2-1 TRBV7-2 CASSQGQHNEQFF
. TRBJ2-1 TRBV7-9 CASSLITNEQFF
TRBD2 TRBJ2-7 TRBV6-1 CATLRTSGRYEQYF
TRBD2 TRBJ2-1 TRBV4-1 CASSQDAGGYNEQFF
TRBD1 TRBJ1-4 TRBV4-1 CASSHGWDRGREKLFF
TRBD2 TRBJ2-5 TRBV7-2 CASSSLPPTAGGQQYF
TRBD1 TRBJ2-5 TRBV20-1 CSARGGTGGTQYF
. TRBJ2-3 TRBV6-2/TRBV6-3 CASRPGLITDTQYF
TRBD1 TRBJ2-7 TRBV19 CASSIVQGAHYEQYF
. TRBJ2-7 TRBV29-1 CSVEDRRAGDEQYF
. TRBJ2-3 TRBV5-8 CASSDRQRTDTQYF
TRBD2 TRBJ2-5 TRBV7-2 CASSLGIGGVLQETQYF
TRBD2 TRBJ2-3 TRBV7-3 CASSPGLAGTTDTQYF
. TRBJ2-2 TRBV24-1 CATSGPRQGTGELFF
. TRBJ2-4 TRBV20-1 CSAREVAKNIQYF
TRBD2 TRBJ2-3 TRBV11-3 CASRMRGGQNTQYF
TRBD2 TRBJ2-2 TRBV12-5 CASGTSGSFNTGELFF
. TRBJ2-7 TRBV7-9 CASSDSITTYEQYF
. TRBJ2-7 TRBV6-6 CASSYGGQIYEQYF
TRBD2 TRBJ2-3 TRBV20-1 CSARVTGTSITDTQYF
TRBD1 TRBJ2-3 TRBV11-3 CASSLGTGGPDTQYF
TRBD2 TRBJ2-3 TRBV18 CASSPPALAEDTDTQYF
TRBD1 TRBJ2-5 TRBV3-1 CASRRTGGGETQYF
. TRBJ1-5 TRBV20-1 CSAIYTAGVGNQPQHF
. TRBJ2-7 TRBV5-1 CASSRDLEVYEQYF
. TRBJ1-2 TRBV6-1 CATTNRGGYTF
. TRBJ2-2 TRBV7-9 CASSLATGPNTGELFF
. TRBJ1-1 TRBV29-1 CSVDFRAQNTEAFF
TRBD1 TRBJ1-4 TRBV5-1 CASSLDRGTGTNEKLFF